Below, 5 T cell receptor beta chains from the same sample are listed, as sequenced in a study of blood T cell repertoires in COVID-19. Using immunoSEQ multiplex PCR, the repertoire was profiled, and TCRdb retains in-frame clones only, with some absent. The sample consists of a few hundred thousand clones, approximately 83% of them appearing once. The sample consisted of peripheral blood. These receptors all stem from a woman aged 25 to 39 who had recovered from COVID-19.

The V call is TRBV5-4, the J call TRBJ2-7, with D tentatively TRBD1 (6 bases). CDR1 is SGHNT and CDR2 is YYREEE in the germline V gene (reference sequence). Deletions cut 0 bases from V and 3 bases from J, with 13 bases between. The CDR3 runs to 15 residues. The CDR3 here is CASSLAGQSSYEQYF. The DNA of the CDR3 is TGTGCCAGCAGCTTGGCAGGACAGTCGAGCTACGAGCAGTACTTC.

V and J are TRBV10-3 and TRBJ1-5; a weak D match, TRBD1 (5 bases). Trimming pared 8 bases from V and 7 bases from J, leaving 12 bases between. The CDR3 spans 12 residues. CDR1 is ENHRY and CDR2 is SYGVKD in the germline V gene. The CDR3 spells CAIGAGIQPQHF. CDR3 nucleotide sequence: TGTGCCATCGGGGCAGGGATACAGCCCCAGCATTTT.

CDR3 protein: CASSLEPMTGYEQYF. The DNA for the CDR3 is TGTGCCAGCAGCTTAGAGCCGATGACGGGCTACGAGCAGTACTTC. The genes are TRBV7-9 and TRBJ2-7, with no clear D. Germline-derived CDR1 and CDR2 are SEHNR and FQNEAQ (reference sequence). This CDR3 has 15 amino acids. Trimming pared 1 base from V and 3 bases from J, leaving 13 bases between. The full variable domain, in which reference TRBV7-9 and TRBJ2-7 provide the parts outside the CDR3, is DTGVSQNPRHKITKRGQNVTFRCDPISEHNRLYWYRQTLGQGPEFLTYFQNEAQLEKSRLLSDRFSAERPKGSFSTLEIQRTEQGDSAMYLCASSLEPMTGYEQYFGPGTRLTVT.

The CDR3 DNA reads TGTGCCAGCAGCCCCTCGGGCGGGAGGAGCTCCTACGAGCAGTACTTC. Protein: CASSPSGGRSSYEQYF. This chain connects TRBV7-9 to TRBJ2-7; 8 bases are a match to TRBD2. The junction had 9 bases not matched to a gene; V was cut back by 5 bases and J by 0 bases. The germline CDR1 and CDR2 sequences are SEHNR and FQNEAQ (reference sequence). The length of the CDR3 is 16 residues.

The chain's CDR3 is CASSLRGTGPSEQYF. CDR3 DNA: TGTGCCAGCAGCCTGCGCGGGACAGGGCCCAGCGAGCAGTACTTC. This chain connects TRBV5-6 to TRBJ2-7; 9 nucleotides agree with TRBD1. The length of the CDR3 is 15 residues. J gave up 6 bases and V 4 bases, and 11 bases lay outside the gene matches. Germline V CDR1 and CDR2: SGHDT, YYEEEE. The full variable domain, completed using reference TRBV5-6 and TRBJ2-7, is DAGVTQSPTHLIKTRGQQVTLRCSPKSGHDTVSWYQQALGQGPQFIFQYYEEEERQRGNFPDRFSGHQFPNYSSELNVNALLLGDSALYLCASSLRGTGPSEQYFGPGTRLTVT.